The 31 T cell receptor beta chains below come from one sample, sequenced in a study of CD8 T cells in cerebrospinal fluid in Alzheimer's disease (dated by TCRdb to 2018 to 2021). The library relied on 10x single-cell sequencing. Sequencing relied on a NextSeq 550. Each entry corresponds to one CDR3 protein sequence from reads that TCRdb reprocessed, and DNA is not given. This sample's table contains more than 850 distinct CDR3 sequences. The ten top clones hold roughly a tenth of the sample. The sequenced material came from cerebrospinal fluid. These receptors were taken from a human donor with mild cognitive impairment.

The chain recombines TRBV6-5 with TRBJ1-2. CDR1 MNHEY and CDR2 SVGAGI come from the germline V gene. The CDR3 totals 16 residues. The CDR3 reads CASSYDRGGAFYGYTF.

Measured by frequency, this clonotype is large (0.1 to 1%). The chain couples TRBV6-5 to TRBJ2-6. Germline CDR1 is MNHEY and CDR2 is SVGAGI. The CDR3 has 14 amino acids. CDR3 amino acids: CASSTVAGANVLTF.

Judged by frequency, this clonotype is medium-sized. The chain couples TRBV27 to TRBJ1-2; the TCRdb call, TRBD1, lacks DNA for checking. The CDR3 runs 14 residues. The germline CDR1 and CDR2 sequences are MNHEY and SMNVEV (reference sequence). CDR3 amino acids: CASSPGQGFSGYTF.

This clonotype is deemed medium-sized (0.01 to 0.1%) by its frequency. This chain connects TRBV5-1 to TRBJ2-2. Per the germline V gene, CDR1 is SGHRS and CDR2 is YFSETQ. The CDR3 covers 16 residues. CDR3 in amino acids: CASSLLSGANTGELFF.

This clonotype registers medium-sized by frequency. The chain links TRBV9 to TRBJ2-3. This CDR3 comprises 17 residues. Germline values: CDR1 SGDLS, CDR2 YYNGEE. The CDR3 loop reads CASSAFTDSPSTDTQYF.

This clonotype is deemed medium-sized by its frequency. This sequence joins TRBV4-1 and TRBJ1-6; TCRdb reports TRBD1, a call that lacks DNA to check it against. CDR1 MGHRA and CDR2 YSYEKL come from the germline V gene. The CDR3 has 15 residues. This chain's CDR3 is CASSRESGINSPLHF.

This clonotype counts as large by frequency. This chain connects TRBV4-3 to TRBJ1-1. The germline V gene encodes CDR1 LGHNA and CDR2 YSLEER. The CDR3 has 15 residues. The chain's CDR3 is CASSQGVGVNTEAFF.

This clonotype is labeled medium-sized based on frequency. The chain recombines TRBV18 with TRBJ2-7; checking the TCRdb D call of TRBD1 is not possible without DNA. Germline V gives CDR1 KGHSH, CDR2 LQKENI. This CDR3 comprises 14 residues. This CDR3 is CASSSGQTHYEQYF.

This clonotype is labeled medium-sized based on frequency. The chain is built from TRBV10-3 and TRBJ2-5; no DNA is available, so the TRBD1 call from TCRdb remains unchecked. The CDR3 loop spans 15 amino acids. CDR1 is ENHRY, CDR2 SYGVKD, per germline. The CDR3 loop is CAINDLGQGLETQYF.

The genes are TRBV20-1 and TRBJ2-7; TCRdb names TRBD2, which stays unverified in the absence of DNA. In germline, CDR1 is DFQATT, CDR2 SNEGSKA (reference sequence). The CDR3 length is 13 residues. This chain's CDR3 is CSAGGLLSYEQYF.

This clonotype ranks as large in terms of frequency. The gene calls are TRBV27 and TRBJ2-5; TCRdb picks TRBD2, but there is no DNA to check that call. CDR1 is MNHEY, CDR2 SMNVEV, per germline (reference sequence). The CDR3 consists of 15 residues. CDR3 protein: CASSPSGGYTETQYF.

The chain combines TRBV2 with TRBJ1-1; as DNA is missing, the TRBD1 call by TCRdb cannot be tested. The CDR3 is 15 amino acids. Germline values: CDR1 SNHLY, CDR2 FYNNEI. The CDR3 sequence is CASSVQGGGNTEAFF.

This clonotype is called medium-sized based on its frequency. This rearrangement joins TRBV3-1 to TRBJ2-1. Per the germline V gene, CDR1 is LGHDT and CDR2 is YNNKEL (reference sequence). The CDR3 contains 13 residues. The CDR3: CASSQDADNEQFF.

According to its frequency, this clonotype is medium-sized. The J gene is TRBJ2-7, the V gene TRBV2; no DNA is available, so the TRBD1 call from TCRdb remains unchecked. Per the germline V gene, CDR1 is SNHLY and CDR2 is FYNNEI. The CDR3 is made up of 15 amino acids. The CDR3 region is CASSSLFRTAYEQYF.

Frequency places this clonotype as medium-sized. The chain links TRBV3-1 to TRBJ2-7; the D gene TCRdb calls, TRBD1, cannot be checked with no DNA. The CDR3 has 19 residues. Germline-derived CDR1 and CDR2 are LGHDT and YNNKEL (reference sequence). CDR3 sequence reads: CASSQGPPGTGGSSYEQYF.

The rearrangement links TRBV7-3 to TRBJ1-6. Germline V gene sequence: CDR1 SGHTA, CDR2 FQGTGA. This CDR3 has 13 amino acids. The CDR3 sequence is CASSLNPMSPLHF.

This clonotype is medium-sized by frequency. The J gene is TRBJ2-3, the V gene TRBV10-2; lacking DNA, the TRBD2 call made by TCRdb goes unchecked. Germline CDR1 reads WSHSY; CDR2 reads SAAADI. The CDR3 covers 17 residues. The CDR3 reads CASSDRTSGDFTDTQYF.

This clonotype is called medium-sized based on its frequency. The chain uses TRBV6-1 and TRBJ2-3; TCRdb proposes TRBD2, but this gene call is untestable without DNA. CDR3 length equals 14 residues. Germline CDR1 reads MNHNS; CDR2 reads SASEGT. The CDR3: CASSDWPNLDTQYF.

This clonotype counts as large (0.1 to 1%) by frequency. The V gene is TRBV10-3, the J gene TRBJ2-7. This CDR3 spans 12 amino acids. The V gene's germline CDR1 is ENHRY and CDR2 SYGVKD. The chain's CDR3 is CAISDNSYEQYF.

According to its frequency, this clonotype is medium-sized. The V gene is TRBV6-1, the J gene TRBJ1-1; checking the TCRdb D call of TRBD1 is not possible without DNA. CDR3 length: 13 residues. Germline V lookup: CDR1 MNHNS, CDR2 SASEGT. Here the CDR3 reads CASSTQGSTEAFF.

Judged by frequency, this clonotype is medium-sized. The chain has TRBV5-1 and TRBJ2-7; absent DNA, TCRdb's TRBD1 call cannot be checked. The germline V gene encodes CDR1 SGHRS and CDR2 YFSETQ. The CDR3 runs to 13 residues. CDR3 amino acids: CASSFLQGYEQYF.

This clonotype registers large (0.1 to 1%) by frequency. J is TRBJ2-3 and V is TRBV4-2. The CDR3 has 15 residues. Germline CDR1 is LGHNA and CDR2 is YNFKEQ. The CDR3 spells CASSQDPGLMDTQYF.

This clonotype shows up as medium-sized by frequency. This chain connects TRBV11-2 to TRBJ1-2. This CDR3 is 13 amino acids long. The germline gives CDR1 SGHAT, CDR2 FQNNGV. CDR3 sequence reads: CASSPLTAYGYTF. Full variable domain (remainder filled in from reference TRBV11-2 and TRBJ1-2): EAGVAQSPRYKIIEKRQSVAFWCNPISGHATLYWYQQILGQGPKLLIQFQNNGVVDDSQLPKDRFSAERLKGVDSTLKIQPAKLEDSAVYLCASSPLTAYGYTFGSGTRLTVV.

This clonotype counts as large by frequency. V gene TRBV4-3 combines with J gene TRBJ1-3. CDR1 LGHNA and CDR2 YSLEER come from the germline V gene. The CDR3 runs to 14 residues. The CDR3 here is CASSQDSGINTIYF.

This clonotype ranks as medium-sized in terms of frequency. This chain joins TRBV7-2 and TRBJ2-7; there is no DNA to check the TCRdb D call of TRBD2. CDR3 length: 14 residues. Germline V gene lookup returns CDR1 SGHTA and CDR2 FQGNSA. This chain's CDR3 is CASSPQTSTYEQYF.

Its frequency marks this clonotype as medium-sized. The rearrangement links TRBV5-4 to TRBJ2-4; the TRBD1 assignment by TCRdb is unverifiable without DNA. CDR3 size: 14 residues. Germline CDR1 is SGHNT and CDR2 is YYREEE (reference sequence). The CDR3 is CASTNAGVENIQYF.

Measured by frequency, this clonotype is medium-sized. The V gene is TRBV24-1, the J gene TRBJ2-7; lacking DNA, the TRBD1 call made by TCRdb goes unchecked. This CDR3 region has 12 residues. Germline V CDR1 and CDR2: KGHDR, SFDVKD. The CDR3 protein is CATKGASYEQYF.

This clonotype is classed as large by frequency. The chain links TRBV29-1 to TRBJ2-2. The CDR3 runs to 13 residues. Germline V CDR1 and CDR2: SQVTM, ANQGSEA. CDR3: CSARGRNTGELFF.

This clonotype is classed as large by frequency. This chain uses TRBV2 with TRBJ1-5. Germline CDR1 is SNHLY and CDR2 is FYNNEI. The CDR3 length is 13 residues. The chain's CDR3 is CASKEAYNQPQHF.

In terms of frequency, this clonotype is medium-sized (0.01 to 0.1%). The chain uses TRBV3-1 and TRBJ1-1. Germline loops: CDR1 LGHDT, CDR2 YNNKEL (reference sequence). The CDR3 consists of 11 residues. The CDR3 loop reads CASSQSKEAFF.

This clonotype is classed as medium-sized by frequency. V gene TRBV5-4 combines with J gene TRBJ2-3; TCRdb designates TRBD1, a call that cannot be tested without DNA. Germline V gives CDR1 SGHNT, CDR2 YYREEE (reference sequence). CDR3 length: 15 amino acids. The CDR3 protein is CASSPRTGGGNTQYF.